In its sample, the clone carrying this T cell receptor (beta chain) was seen once. In the study's own analysis: Amplification of reference gene primers provided the estimated nucleated cell counts. The repertoire was sequenced with immunoSEQ multiplex PCR; TCRdb's copy has only in-frame clones and lacks some. V and J calls and clone size are those listed in that table; D and trimming were worked out from the DNA. The sample yields about 110,000 clones, 55% to 75% seen once. This sample was taken from a study of blood T cell repertoires in COVID-19. Turning to the study itself: COVID-19 samples from acute and convalescent phases originated in the United States, Italy and Spain. Nucleic acid was either cDNA or gDNA, and it came from T cells, B-cell-depleted T cells, or PBMCs.

This CDR3 has 14 amino acids. Per the germline V gene, CDR1 is MNHEY and CDR2 is SVGAGI. V trimming: 8 bases; J trimming: 0 bases; junction bases outside the gene matches: 4. Sample: peripheral blood. This clonotype was sampled from a woman between 35 and 50 years old with acute or convalescent COVID-19. The chain combines TRBV6-5 with TRBJ2-3, with 8 bases that match TRBD2. The CDR3, as DNA: TGTGCCAGCGGAGCGGGGGACAGCACAGATACGCAGTATTTT. It encodes CASGAGDSTDTQYF.